This T cell receptor beta chain originates from a study of T cells in Graves' hyperthyroidism and ophthalmopathy. V lost 5 bases, J lost 4 bases, and 18 bases lay in between. CDR1 SGHNT and CDR2 YENEEA come from the germline V gene. This CDR3 is 15 amino acids long. In its sample, this clonotype was seen many times. RNA transcripts provided the source from which TCR beta CDR3 regions were amplified. First-round RT-PCR of the TCR CDR3 relied on the HTBI primer set. TCRdb re-called the multiplex PCR reads with MiXCR, one entry per CDR3 protein. The sample has roughly 600,000 distinct CDR3 sequences, around 13% seen once.

The clonotype was recovered from a woman aged 45-65 years with Graves' ophthalmopathy. Sequencing was carried out using blood. The chain has TRBV11-3 and TRBJ2-7, with D perhaps TRBD2 (6 bases). The CDR3 here is CASSLGGGDAYEQYF. The CDR3 DNA reads as TGTGCCAGCAGCCTAGGAGGAGGGGACGCATACGAGCAGTACTTC. The entire variable domain, with the rest obtained from reference TRBV11-3 and TRBJ2-7, is as follows: EAGVVQSPRYKIIEKKQPVAFWCNPISGHNTLYWYLQNLGQGPELLIRYENEEAVDDSQLPKDRFSAERLKGVDSTLKIQPAELGDSAVYLCASSLGGGDAYEQYFGPGTRLTVT.